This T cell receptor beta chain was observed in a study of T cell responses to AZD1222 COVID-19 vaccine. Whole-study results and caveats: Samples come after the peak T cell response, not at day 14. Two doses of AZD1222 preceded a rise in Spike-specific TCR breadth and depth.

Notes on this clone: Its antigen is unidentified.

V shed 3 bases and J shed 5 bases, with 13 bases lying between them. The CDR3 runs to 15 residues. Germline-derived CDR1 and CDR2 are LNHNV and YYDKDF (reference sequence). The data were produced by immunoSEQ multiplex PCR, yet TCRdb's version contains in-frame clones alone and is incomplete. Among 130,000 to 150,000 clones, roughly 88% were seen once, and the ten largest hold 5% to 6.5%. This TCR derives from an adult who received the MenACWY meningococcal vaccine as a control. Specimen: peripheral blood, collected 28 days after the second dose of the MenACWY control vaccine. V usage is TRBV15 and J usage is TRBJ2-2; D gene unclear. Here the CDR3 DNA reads TGTGCCACCAGCAGGGACGTGGTGGGGACCGGGGAGCTGTTTTTT. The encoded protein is CATSRDVVGTGELFF.